These 24 T cell receptor beta chains came from one sample sequenced in a study of response to subunit inactivated influenza vaccine. MiXCR, applied by TCRdb to the RT-PCR reads, yields one record per CDR3 protein. The table has just over 300,000 distinct CDR3 sequences, about 20% seen once. Sequencing was performed on PBMCs from blood, taken less than 22 months after vaccination. Every receptor here comes from a man in his fifties or sixties who received an inactivated influenza vaccine.

The rearrangement joins TRBV20-1 to TRBJ1-1; D remains ambiguous. The CDR3 covers 14 residues. Trimming cost V 3 bases and J 0 bases, with 11 bases left between them. Germline V gene lookup returns CDR1 DFQATT and CDR2 SNEGSKA (reference sequence). The chain's CDR3 is CSASGRLMNTEAFF. DNA of the CDR3: TGCAGTGCTAGCGGTCGGCTGATGAACACTGAAGCTTTCTTT.

This clonotype was recorded once. The rearrangement joins TRBV29-1 to TRBJ1-5; tentative D call: TRBD1 (6 bases). Germline V gene sequence: CDR1 SQVTM, CDR2 ANQGSEA. V was pared by 7 bases and J by 2 bases, with 18 bases between. This CDR3 comprises 15 residues. CDR3 protein: CSANTGTSGNQPQHF. The CDR3 DNA reads as TGCAGCGCAAATACCGGGACATCCGGCAATCAGCCCCAGCATTTT.

Only a few counts were recorded for this clonotype. CDR3 region: CASSFLATGELFF. The CDR3 bases are TGTGCCAGCAGTTTTCTGGCAACCGGGGAGCTGTTTTTT. V gene TRBV12-3 or TRBV12-4 combines with J gene TRBJ2-2; D is ambiguous. The V end was cut by 3 bases, the J end by 5 bases, with 7 bases between. The CDR3 totals 13 residues.

The chain uses TRBV4-2 and TRBJ2-5; D unresolved. The CDR3 is 17 residues long. CDR1 is LGHNA and CDR2 is YNFKEQ in the germline V gene. V was pared by 5 bases and J by 4 bases, with 23 bases between. The CDR3 nucleotides read TGTGCCAGCAGCGGCGAATCGGGTGCCCTGGTGGGAGAGACCCAGTACTTC. Translated: CASSGESGALVGETQYF.

This clonotype was seen repeatedly, ten times or more. CDR3 DNA: TGTGCCACCAGTGACCCCTATGGCTACACCTTC. Translated: CATSDPYGYTF. V and J are TRBV24-1 and TRBJ1-2; no definite D call. The ends were cut back, 4 bases at V and 4 bases at J, with 3 bases in the middle. This CDR3 region has 11 residues. Germline assignment: CDR1 KGHDR and CDR2 SFDVKD.

The J gene is TRBJ2-7, the V gene TRBV7-9, with D uncertain. Germline loops: CDR1 SEHNR, CDR2 FQNEAQ (reference sequence). Trimming stripped 6 bases from V and 1 base from J, with 13 bases between. The CDR3 spans 14 residues. The CDR3 nucleotides read TGTGCCAGCAGTAAAAGGGCAGATTCCTACGAGCAGTACTTC. This gives the protein CASSKRADSYEQYF.

This clonotype was seen a few times. The CDR3 is CATRHRATNEKLFF. Here the CDR3 DNA reads TGTGCCACCAGACACCGGGCCACTAATGAAAAACTGTTTTTT. V is TRBV15 and J is TRBJ1-4; D call uncertain. The CDR3 is made up of 14 amino acids. V lost 6 bases and J lost 2, with 10 bases in between. The germline gives CDR1 LNHNV, CDR2 YYDKDF (reference sequence).

This rearrangement joins TRBV15 to TRBJ2-7, with D unclear. The ends were cut back, 6 bases at V and 0 bases at J, with 12 bases in the middle. The CDR3 spans 14 residues. The germline V gene encodes CDR1 LNHNV and CDR2 YYDKDF (reference sequence). CDR3 region: CATSSTWNSYEQYF. The CDR3 DNA sequence: TGTGCCACCAGTTCAACTTGGAACTCCTACGAGCAGTACTTC.

The table lists this clonotype with many counts. The V call is TRBV5-1, the J call TRBJ1-6, with no clear D. Germline loops: CDR1 SGHRS, CDR2 YFSETQ. The V end lost 4 bases, the J end lost 9 bases, and 14 bases lay between the germline ends. The CDR3 covers 14 residues. The CDR3 DNA sequence: TGCGCCAGCAGCACCGGGCCTTCAGGTTCACCCCTCCACTTT. Protein: CASSTGPSGSPLHF.

The chain joins TRBV4-2 to TRBJ2-1, with 8 nucleotides matching TRBD2. From germline, CDR1 is LGHNA and CDR2 YNFKEQ. The V gene end was trimmed by 5 bases and the J gene end by 4 bases; junction bases not matched to a gene: 10. The CDR3 contains 16 residues. Written as DNA, the CDR3 is TGTGCCAGCAGCAAGAGCGGGAGCACAAGTTACAATGAGCAGTTCTTC. Translating it yields CASSKSGSTSYNEQFF.

This clonotype was detected only a few times. V and J are TRBV4-3 and TRBJ2-3; D is uncertain. The CDR3 runs 14 residues. The V and J ends lost 0 bases and 0 bases respectively, with 4 bases between them. Germline CDR1 and CDR2: LGHNA and YSLEER. CDR3 loop: CASSQEGSTDTQYF. In nucleotides, the CDR3 is TGCGCCAGCAGCCAAGAGGGCAGCACAGATACGCAGTATTTT.

As regards this clonotype: Since a much larger clone is just one base distant, this may be a read error. V and J are TRBV7-8 and TRBJ1-5; D not certain. Deletions cut 5 bases from V and 7 bases from J, with 12 bases between. The CDR3 covers 13 residues. Germline values: CDR1 SGHVS, CDR2 FQNEAQ. The CDR3 bases are TGTGCCAGCAGCCACCCCCCCCGGCAGCCCCAGCATTTT. It yields the protein CASSHPPRQPQHF.

The chain joins TRBV5-1 to TRBJ2-2; D is undetermined. With 4 bases removed from V and 6 bases from J, the gap between germline ends came to 13 bases. Germline CDR1 SGHRS, CDR2 YFSETQ. This CDR3 comprises 14 residues. The CDR3 coding sequence is TGCGCCAGCAGCCCGGTCAGTCCAGCCGGGGAGCTGTTTTTT. Translating it yields CASSPVSPAGELFF.

The rearrangement uses TRBV6-1 and TRBJ2-7, with 10 bases lining up with TRBD2. The germline V gene has CDR1 MNHNS and CDR2 SASEGT. The CDR3 length is 15 residues. Trimming removed 6 bases from V and 0 bases from J; junction bases left unmatched: 5. DNA for the CDR3: TGTGCCAGCAGAGGGAGCGGGAGGGCCTCCTACGAGCAGTACTTC. Residues: CASRGSGRASYEQYF.

V is TRBV20-1 and J is TRBJ1-1; D is unresolved. Germline-derived CDR1 and CDR2 are DFQATT and SNEGSKA (reference sequence). Trimming shortened V by 1 base and J by 0 bases, and 6 bases separated the two germline ends. This CDR3 is built from 13 residues. CDR3 residues: CSARGTVNTEAFF. Written as DNA, the CDR3 is TGCAGTGCTAGAGGGACGGTGAACACTGAAGCTTTCTTT.

V gene TRBV28 combines with J gene TRBJ1-5; unclear D gene. V gave up 5 bases and J gave up 6 bases, with 14 bases separating them. This CDR3 has 14 amino acids. CDR1 is MDHEN and CDR2 is SYDVKM in the germline V gene. The CDR3 region is CASSPQWVRQPQHF. The CDR3 region has the DNA TGTGCCAGCAGTCCACAGTGGGTCCGTCAGCCCCAGCATTTT.

This clonotype occurred many times. The V and J genes are TRBV7-9 and TRBJ1-1; D is unresolved. Per germline, CDR1 SEHNR and CDR2 FQNEAQ (reference sequence). The V end was cut by 2 bases, the J end by 10 bases, with 14 bases between. The CDR3 has 13 residues. The CDR3 is CASSLPGPSGAFF. CDR3 bases: TGTGCCAGCAGCTTACCCGGGCCGTCTGGAGCTTTCTTT.

V is TRBV29-1 and J is TRBJ2-3; 10 nucleotides line up with TRBD1. This CDR3 comprises 13 residues. Germline CDR1 and CDR2: SQVTM and ANQGSEA. Trimming removed 6 bases from V and 7 bases from J; junction bases left unmatched: 7. The CDR3 DNA sequence: TGCAGCGTGAGGGACAGGGGAGGGAATACGCAGTATTTT. The encoded protein is CSVRDRGGNTQYF.

The chain uses TRBV20-1 and TRBJ2-1; no clear D. V lost 1 base, J lost 7 bases, and 8 bases lay in between. The CDR3 has 12 residues. Germline V lookup: CDR1 DFQATT, CDR2 SNEGSKA (reference sequence). The CDR3 spells CSARAHQNEQFF. For the CDR3, the DNA is TGCAGTGCTAGAGCACACCAGAATGAGCAGTTCTTC.

This clonotype has ten or more counts. In DNA form, the CDR3 reads TGTGCCACCAGCAGAGAACAGAGCCGTATACCCCAGCATTTT. Its protein product is CATSREQSRIPQHF. The chain carries TRBV15 and TRBJ1-5; D not resolved. V lost 0 bases, J lost 10 bases, and 13 bases lay in between. CDR1 is LNHNV and CDR2 is YYDKDF in the germline V gene (reference sequence). This CDR3 has 14 residues. The variable domain in full, completed from reference TRBV15 and TRBJ1-5, reads DAMVIQNPRYQVTQFGKPVTLSCSQTLNHNVMYWYQQKSSQAPKLLFHYYDKDFNNEADTPDNFQSRRPNTSFCFLDIRSPGLGDTAMYLCATSREQSRIPQHFGDGTRLSIL.

This clonotype has at least ten counts. CDR3 in amino acids: CSASKASYEQYF. The CDR3 coding sequence is TGCAGTGCTAGTAAGGCCTCCTACGAGCAGTACTTC. This chain links TRBV20-1 with TRBJ2-7; no firm D call. The V and J ends lost 3 bases and 0 bases respectively, with 6 bases between them. Germline CDR1 DFQATT, CDR2 SNEGSKA (reference sequence). The CDR3 is 12 amino acids.

This rearrangement joins TRBV5-6 to TRBJ1-4; D is perhaps TRBD1 (6 bases). Germline V gene lookup returns CDR1 SGHDT and CDR2 YYEEEE. V was clipped by 0 bases and J by 5 bases, with 11 bases between them. The CDR3 covers 15 residues. CDR3 DNA: TGTGCCAGCAGCTTGGGAACCCAGGGGAATGAAAAACTGTTTTTT. This translates into CASSLGTQGNEKLFF.

The chain carries TRBV10-3 and TRBJ2-5; D unclear. The V and J ends lost 7 bases and 5 bases respectively, with 11 bases between them. The CDR3 runs 12 residues. In germline, CDR1 is ENHRY, CDR2 SYGVKD. Here the CDR3 DNA reads TGTGCCATCAAGAATAGTGGGGAGACCCAGTACTTC. Its translation is CAIKNSGETQYF.

V usage is TRBV20-1 and J usage is TRBJ1-5; 8 nucleotides align to TRBD1. The CDR3 sequence is 15 residues long. Germline lookup yields CDR1 DFQATT and CDR2 SNEGSKA (reference sequence). V lost 3 bases and J lost 4; bases outside the gene matches: 8. CDR3 region: CSARPAGGWNQPQHF. The CDR3, as DNA: TGCAGTGCTAGGCCGGCAGGGGGCTGGAATCAGCCCCAGCATTTT.